This T cell receptor beta chain was obtained from a study of T cell clonality in common variable immunodeficiency (dated by TCRdb to between 2014 and 2017). General study outcomes and caveats: Fewer deletions and N-nucleotide insertions were reportedly observed in CVID TCRbeta sequences, and highly modified clones with 13 or more V deletions were reportedly absent from CVID TCRbeta sequences. Although equal DNA input was used, an average of roughly 89,000 unique sequences per sample was obtained for controls, compared with approximately 30,000 for CVID samples. According to the authors, finding the cause of the higher clonality in CVID would require sequencing the repertoires of T cell subpopulations. Compared with healthy controls, CVID subjects showed increased TCRbeta clonality (t-test p = 0.018), a feature most characteristic of about a third of subjects. CVID subjects shared fewer TCRbeta clones with each other than healthy controls did (p < 0.0001). Correlations between repertoire features and clinical complications were limited by patient heterogeneity within the CVID cohort.

Standard criteria were used to diagnose CVID, namely serum IgG, IgA and/or IgM reduced below the normal range together with specific antibody deficiency. There were around 44 subjects in the CVID group (approximately 15 female and roughly 30 male), ranging in age from roughly 9 to 65 years, with a mean age of about 40. Both CVID patients and healthy controls were predominantly of Caucasian heritage. Replacement immunoglobulin therapy had been administered to all CVID subjects for at least one year at the time of study participation. At blood collection, none of the CVID subjects was ill or on immunomodulatory or immunosuppressive medication. From each donor, roughly 5 to 8.5 ml of heparinized peripheral whole blood was collected. Genomic DNA from adults with common variable immune deficiency (CVID) and from healthy adult controls was used for sequencing of TCRbeta CDR3 repertoires. Diluted blood was density-centrifuged over Hypaque 1077 or Ficoll-Paque to isolate peripheral blood mononuclear cells. Genomic DNA was obtained from unsorted mononuclear cells through either Qiagen column purification or a centrifugation-based method.

For this clone: It lacks a known antigen. The read terminates 3 residues ahead of where the CDR3 ends, so the germline J gene completes it.

Equivalent amounts of genomic DNA from CVID and control samples were used as sequencing input. For every sample, a 60 bp segment covering the rearranged TCRbeta CDR3 region was amplified and then sequenced. TCRbeta amplification used the immunoSEQ assay, a bias-corrected multiplex PCR with high-throughput sequencing. In the authors' own workflow: Each unique nucleotide sequence was treated as a clone and annotated with V, D and J genes, copy number and frequency. Sequences were labeled productive if in frame, and non-productive if out of frame or containing stop codons. As previously described, clonality was calculated on the basis of Shannon's entropy. Mean CDR3 Kyte-Doolittle hydropathy was derived from the predicted amino acid sequences of productive clones. Hierarchical clustering of scaled V gene usage was performed with the R hclust function using Manhattan distance and complete linkage. Clone sharing by CDR3 amino acid sequence was assessed by resampling 12 repertoires per group over 100 rounds. The repertoires were searched for approximately 70 published EBV-specific and almost 250 published CMV-specific TCRbeta sequences. A couple of CVID samples that yielded fewer than 10,000 sequences were excluded from the analysis, so fewer than 45 CVID repertoires were retained. TCRdb took this table from immuneACCESS and kept in-frame rearrangements with V and J called. Such tables lack part of the clones; where checked against another copy, unresolved V genes explain under half of the gap, and the rest is unexplained. The D gene and trimming were derived from the DNA, and the V and J assignments and clone size from that table. The table for this sample lists around 3,600 clones, none of them counted only once. The ten largest account for 20% to 25% of the sample.

Counted from cysteine to phenylalanine, this CDR3 has 15 amino acids. The CDR3 was read in part: 36 bases, with the frame set at base 1. Taken from the germline V gene (reference sequence), the CDR1 and CDR2 loops are SEHNR and FQNEAQ. V was cut back by 2 bases and J by 5 bases, leaving a gap of 15 bases between them. This clonotype originated in a human donor with common variable immunodeficiency. The V gene is TRBV7-9 and the J gene is TRBJ1-1; the D segment could be TRBD1, given 6 matching bases. The sample consisted of peripheral blood mononuclear cells. CDR3 bases read: TGTGCCAGCAGCTTAAGAGGGGGTTCGGCGACTGAA. It specifies CASSLRGGSATE. The whole CDR3 sequence is CASSLRGGSATEAFF. The reference TRBV7-9 and TRBJ1-1 proteins fill in what lies around the CDR3, so the full variable domain reads DTGVSQNPRHKITKRGQNVTFRCDPISEHNRLYWYRQTLGQGPEFLTYFQNEAQLEKSRLLSDRFSAERPKGSFSTLEIQRTEQGDSAMYLCASSLRGGSATEAFFGQGTRLTVV.